This T cell receptor (beta chain) was identified during a study of technical replicates of blood from a handful of donors. There are 12 residues in the CDR3. V lost 5 bases and J 5 bases, leaving 9 bases between the germline ends. Germline-derived CDR1 and CDR2 are SNHLY and FYNNEI. The protocol was immunoSEQ multiplex PCR, while the TCRdb copy is restricted to in-frame clones and leaves out a portion. The top ten clones hold about 0.26% of a sample with 75,000 to 90,000 clones, just over 90% of them seen once. V is TRBV2 and J is TRBJ2-5, with D perhaps TRBD2 (6 bases). Material: T cells isolated from PBMCs. This clonotype was obtained from a human donor in good health. CDR3 coding DNA: TGTGCCAGCAGTCGTGGGGGGGAGACCCAGTACTTC. Its protein is CASSRGGETQYF. Full variable domain (outside the CDR3, taken from reference TRBV2 and TRBJ2-5): EPEVTQTPSHQVTQMGQEVILRCVPISNHLYFYWYRQILGQKVEFLVSFYNNEISEKSEIFDDQFSVERPDGSNFTLKIRSTKLEDSAMYFCASSRGGETQYFGPGTRLLVL.